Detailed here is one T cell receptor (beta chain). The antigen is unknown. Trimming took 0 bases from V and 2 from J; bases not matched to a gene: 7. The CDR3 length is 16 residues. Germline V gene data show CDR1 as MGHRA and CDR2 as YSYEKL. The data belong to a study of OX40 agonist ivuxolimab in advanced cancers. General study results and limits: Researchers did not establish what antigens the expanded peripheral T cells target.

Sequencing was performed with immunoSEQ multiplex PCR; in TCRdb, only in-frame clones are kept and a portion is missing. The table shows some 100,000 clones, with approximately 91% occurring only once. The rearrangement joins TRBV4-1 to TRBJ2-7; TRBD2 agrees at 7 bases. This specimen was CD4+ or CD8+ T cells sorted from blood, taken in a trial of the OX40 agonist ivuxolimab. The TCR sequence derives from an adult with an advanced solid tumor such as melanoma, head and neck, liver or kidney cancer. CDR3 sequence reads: CASSQEGSGNTYEQYF. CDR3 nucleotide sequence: TGCGCCAGCAGCCAAGAAGGCAGCGGGAACACCTACGAGCAGTACTTC.